Listed below are T cell receptor beta chains from one sample, sequenced in a study of cytomegalovirus exposure and HLA in healthy donors. Using immunoSEQ multiplex PCR, the repertoire was profiled, and TCRdb retains in-frame clones only, with some absent. The data show 150,000 to 200,000 clones, about 13% seen once. The sample consisted of PBMCs. These TCRs come from a man between 50 and 59 years old in good health and CMV-seropositive. The CDR3 runs from the conserved cysteine through the conserved F or W. The D gene is left open where the match is weak. Clone size appears in some rows only: once, few, many, or a class for an expanded clone.

v_gene	j_gene	d_gene	abundance	CDR3aa	CDR3nt
TRBV5-6	TRBJ2-7	-	few	CASSFRAYEQYF	TGTGCCAGCAGCTTCCGAGCCTACGAGCAGTACTTC
TRBV7-8	TRBJ2-3	TRBD1	-	CASSTRTGGNTDTQYF	TGTGCCAGCAGCACCCGGACAGGGGGCAACACAGATACGCAGTATTTT
TRBV7-9	TRBJ1-2	-	few	CASSHRGGYGYTF	TGTGCCAGCAGCCATAGGGGGGGCTATGGCTACACCTTC
TRBV10-2	TRBJ2-5	TRBD2	many	CASSATSGVGETQYF	TGCGCCAGCAGTGCGACTAGCGGGGTAGGGGAGACCCAGTACTTC
TRBV11-3	TRBJ1-3	-	few	CASSHSGSGNTIYF	TGTGCCAGCAGCCACTCGGGGTCTGGAAACACCATATATTTT
TRBV5-1	TRBJ1-2	-	few	CASSLVSREALGGYTF	TGCGCCAGCAGCTTGGTTTCCAGGGAGGCGCTGGGGGGCTACACCTTC
TRBV30	TRBJ1-1	TRBD1	few	CAWRQGFGTEAFF	TGTGCCTGGAGACAGGGGTTTGGCACTGAAGCTTTCTTT
TRBV5-6	TRBJ1-2	TRBD1	few	CASSPTGTGRVGGGYTF	TGTGCCAGCAGCCCAACCGGGACAGGGCGAGTTGGTGGAGGCTACACCTTC
TRBV6-1	TRBJ1-1	-	-	CASSAKSTEAFF	TGTGCCAGCAGTGCCAAGAGCACTGAAGCTTTCTTT
TRBV19	TRBJ1-1	-	-	CASKGKGNAFF	TGTGCCAGTAAGGGGAAAGGGAATGCTTTCTTT
TRBV7-7	TRBJ2-1	-	few	CASSPLGGGGGNEQFF	TGTGCTAGCAGCCCCCTCGGTGGGGGGGGCGGCAATGAGCAGTTCTTC
TRBV15	TRBJ2-1	-	-	CATSRDRDREQFF	TGTGCCACCAGCAGAGATCGTGACAGGGAGCAGTTCTTC
TRBV7-9	TRBJ2-1	-	-	CASSKQTPYNEQFF	TGTGCCAGCAGCAAACAGACCCCCTACAATGAGCAGTTCTTC
TRBV6-6	TRBJ1-4	-	-	CASSWSGANEKLFF	TGTGCCAGCAGTTGGTCGGGGGCTAATGAAAAACTGTTTTTT
TRBV10-3	TRBJ1-2	-	few	CAISEQGIYGYTF	TGTGCCATCAGTGAGCAGGGGATTTATGGCTACACCTTC
TRBV15	TRBJ1-1	TRBD1	-	CATSLDRGNTEAFF	TGTGCCACCAGCTTGGACAGGGGGAACACTGAAGCTTTCTTT